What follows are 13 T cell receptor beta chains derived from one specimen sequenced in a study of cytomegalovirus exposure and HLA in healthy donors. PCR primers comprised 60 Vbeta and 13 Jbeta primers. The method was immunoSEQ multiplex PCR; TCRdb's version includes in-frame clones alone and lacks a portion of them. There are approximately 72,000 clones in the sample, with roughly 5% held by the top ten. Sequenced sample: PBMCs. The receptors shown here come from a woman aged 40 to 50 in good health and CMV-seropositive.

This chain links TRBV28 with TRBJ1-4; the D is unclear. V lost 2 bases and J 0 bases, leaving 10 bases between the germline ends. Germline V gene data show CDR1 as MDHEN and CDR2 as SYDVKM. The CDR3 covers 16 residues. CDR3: CASSLEGLATNEKLFF. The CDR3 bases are TGTGCCAGCAGTTTAGAGGGTTTGGCAACTAATGAAAAACTGTTTTTT.

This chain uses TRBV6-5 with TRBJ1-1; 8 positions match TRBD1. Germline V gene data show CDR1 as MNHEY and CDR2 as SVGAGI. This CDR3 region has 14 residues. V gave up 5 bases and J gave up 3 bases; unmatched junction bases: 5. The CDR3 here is CASSKGQGYTEAFF. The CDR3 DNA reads TGTGCCAGCAGTAAAGGACAGGGATACACTGAAGCTTTCTTT.

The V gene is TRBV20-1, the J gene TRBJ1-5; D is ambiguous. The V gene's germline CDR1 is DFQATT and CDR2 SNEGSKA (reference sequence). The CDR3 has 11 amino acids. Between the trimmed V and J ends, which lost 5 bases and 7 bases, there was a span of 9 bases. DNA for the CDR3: TGCAGTGCTGGTGAAGAGCAGCCCCAGCATTTT. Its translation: CSAGEEQPQHF.

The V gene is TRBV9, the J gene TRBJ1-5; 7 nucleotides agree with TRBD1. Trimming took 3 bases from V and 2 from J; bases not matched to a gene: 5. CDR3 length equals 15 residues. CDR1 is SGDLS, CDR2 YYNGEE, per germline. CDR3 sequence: CASSAGGGGNQPQHF. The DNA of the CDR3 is TGTGCCAGCAGCGCCGGAGGGGGCGGCAATCAGCCCCAGCATTTT.

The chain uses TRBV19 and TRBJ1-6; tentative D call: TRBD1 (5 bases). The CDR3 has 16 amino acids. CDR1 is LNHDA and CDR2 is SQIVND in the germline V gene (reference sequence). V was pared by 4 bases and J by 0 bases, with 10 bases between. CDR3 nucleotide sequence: TGTGCCAGTAGTAGGGGGGGGAGCTCCTATAATTCACCCCTCCACTTT. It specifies CASSRGGSSYNSPLHF.

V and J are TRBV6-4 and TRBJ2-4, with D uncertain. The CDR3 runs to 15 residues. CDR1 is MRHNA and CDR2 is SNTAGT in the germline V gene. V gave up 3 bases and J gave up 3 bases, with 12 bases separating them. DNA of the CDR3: TGTGCCAGCAGTGAATCCATCACGGGCAAAAACATTCAGTACTTC. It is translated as CASSESITGKNIQYF.

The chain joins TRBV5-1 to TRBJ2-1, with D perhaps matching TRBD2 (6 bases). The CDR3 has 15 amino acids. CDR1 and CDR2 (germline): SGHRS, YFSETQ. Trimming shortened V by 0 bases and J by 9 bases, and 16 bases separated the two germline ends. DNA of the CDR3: TGCGCCAGCAGCTTGGCCCCCGCCGCCGGGGGTGAGCAGTTCTTC. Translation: CASSLAPAAGGEQFF.

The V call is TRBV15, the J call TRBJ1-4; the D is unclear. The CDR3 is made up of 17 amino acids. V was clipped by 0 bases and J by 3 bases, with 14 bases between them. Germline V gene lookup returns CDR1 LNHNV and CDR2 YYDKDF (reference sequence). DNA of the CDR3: TGTGCCACCAGCAGAGATCGGTTCGGTATACCTAATGAAAAACTGTTTTTT. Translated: CATSRDRFGIPNEKLFF.

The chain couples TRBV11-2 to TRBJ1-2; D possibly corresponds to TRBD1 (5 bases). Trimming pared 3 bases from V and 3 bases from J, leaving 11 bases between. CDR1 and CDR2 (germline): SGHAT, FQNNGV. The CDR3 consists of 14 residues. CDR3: CASSLGGFHYGYTF. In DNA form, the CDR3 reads TGTGCCAGCAGCTTGGGGGGTTTCCACTATGGCTACACCTTC.

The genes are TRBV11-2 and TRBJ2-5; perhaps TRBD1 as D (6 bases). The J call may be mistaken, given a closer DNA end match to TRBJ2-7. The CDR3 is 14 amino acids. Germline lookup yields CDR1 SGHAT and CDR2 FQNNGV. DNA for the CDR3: TGTGCCAGCAGCTTAGATCGTAGGGGGAACGAGCAGTACTTC. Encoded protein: CASSLDRRGNEQYF.

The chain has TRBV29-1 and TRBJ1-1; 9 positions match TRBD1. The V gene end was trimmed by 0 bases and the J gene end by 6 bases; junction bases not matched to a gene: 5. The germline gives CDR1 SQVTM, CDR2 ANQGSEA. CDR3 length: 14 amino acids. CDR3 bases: TGCAGCGTTGAAGATTGGGACAGGGCGGCTGAAGCTTTCTTT. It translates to CSVEDWDRAAEAFF.

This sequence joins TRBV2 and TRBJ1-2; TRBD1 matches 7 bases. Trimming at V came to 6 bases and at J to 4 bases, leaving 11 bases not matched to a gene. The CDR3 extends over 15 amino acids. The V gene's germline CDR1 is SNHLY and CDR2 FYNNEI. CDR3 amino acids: CASSPEKGAGYGYTF. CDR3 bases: TGTGCCAGCAGCCCCGAAAAGGGGGCCGGCTATGGCTACACCTTC.

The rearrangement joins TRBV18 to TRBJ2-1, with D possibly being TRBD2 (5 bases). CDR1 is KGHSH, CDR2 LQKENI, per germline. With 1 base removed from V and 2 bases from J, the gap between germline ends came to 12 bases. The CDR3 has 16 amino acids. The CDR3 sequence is CASSPRLADTYNEQFF. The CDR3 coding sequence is TGTGCCAGCTCACCACGGCTAGCCGATACCTACAATGAGCAGTTCTTC.